Many counts were recorded for the clone carrying this T cell receptor beta chain. Its antigen is still unknown. Relying on iRepertoire HTBI primers and Arm-PCR of CDR3 regions, the team built TCR beta libraries. Each CDR3 protein is one row after TCRdb ran MiXCR on the multiplex PCR reads. Among about 350,000 distinct CDR3 sequences listed, 16% were seen once. V shed 2 bases, J shed 1 base, and the junction held 4 bases outside the gene matches. Germline CDR1 is SGDLS and CDR2 is YYNGEE. This CDR3 is built from 15 residues. The sample originates from a study of regulatory T cells in long-lasting Graves disease. General study points: Newly diagnosed disease favored TRBV20-1 and TRBJ2-1 over persistent disease. The study examined only peripheral blood, not thyroid tissue. Persistent Graves' patients showed a TCR diversity that was lower than that of newly diagnosed ones.

The time point is: newly diagnosed GD, antithyroid drugs for less than 3 months. PBMCs provided the RNA from which the TCR library was made. The same data also contributed to another study, on T cells in Graves' hyperthyroidism and ophthalmopathy. That source reports: The study defined stable Graves' hyperthyroidism as no ophthalmopathy progression within 18 months.

The chain couples TRBV9 to TRBJ2-3; TRBD2 matches at 7 bases. Here the sequenced sample was peripheral blood mononuclear cells (PBMCs), taken at new diagnosis, from a patient treated with antithyroid drugs. This receptor was identified in a man in his forties with Graves disease. Here the CDR3 reads CASSVSSGGTDTQYF. Here the CDR3 DNA reads TGTGCCAGCAGCGTTTCGAGCGGGGGCACAGATACGCAGTATTTT.